This T cell receptor beta chain was profiled in a study of CD8+CD57+ T cells in acquired aplastic anemia. Across the whole study: Each DNA sample taken from sorted CD4+ and CD8+ cells came to approximately 3.2 ug on average.

Genomic DNA constituted the template upon which TCR beta VDJ and CDR3 profiling was performed. One entry per CDR3 protein, called by TCRdb with MiXCR from the reads. The data show fewer than 250,000 distinct CDR3 sequences, with roughly half seen just once and 7% to 10% held by the top ten. Regarding the study as a whole: Patients and controls shared 25 to 35 CD8+ CDR3 sequences, highly expressed in patients. Patients and healthy controls showed no significant CD8+ Simpson's diversity difference.

This CDR3 is built from 14 residues. Germline V gene sequence: CDR1 GTSNPN, CDR2 SVGIG (reference sequence). J was trimmed by 5 bases and V by 2 bases; bases with no gene match: 8. About this clonotype itself: Its antigen remains unknown.

Patients selected for sequencing had displayed CD8+CD57+ cell expansion by flow cytometry. The cohort consisted entirely of patients having severe acquired aplastic anemia. The sample taken for sequencing was sorted CD4+, CD8+, or CD8+CD57+ T cells (not recorded which) from PBMCs. The TCR sequence derives from a human donor with aplastic anemia. The chain is built from TRBV30 and TRBJ1-1; 7 bases agree with TRBD1. The CDR3 region is CAWSPQTGRTEAFF. CDR3 in DNA: TGTGCCTGGAGTCCCCAGACAGGGAGGACTGAAGCTTTCTTT. Full variable domain (missing parts from reference TRBV30 and TRBJ1-1): SQTIHQWPATLVQPVGSPLSLECTVEGTSNPNLYWYRQAAGRGLQLLFYSVGIGQISSEVPQNLSASRPQDRQFILSSKKLLLSDSGFYLCAWSPQTGRTEAFFGQGTRLTVV.